The clone carrying this T cell receptor (beta chain) came up a few times. Its target is not known. Four subsets defined by CD45RA and CD27 were sorted after CD3, CD4, CD8 and live/dead staining. Germline assignment: CDR1 KGHDR and CDR2 SFDVKD. V lost 3 bases and J 0 bases, leaving 10 bases between the germline ends. There are 16 residues in the CDR3. This record comes from a study of naive and memory T cell subsets. Regarding the study as a whole: Naive repertoires, especially CD8, held a few larger clonotypes, possibly memory cells re-expressing CD45RA. TCR counts from RNA may reflect activation-linked expression changes.

An equimolar mix of two oligonucleotides served as the beta constant-region primer for TRBC1 and TRBC2. The ligated cDNA underwent four PCR rounds using SP2 and nested alpha and beta constant-region primers. Using its own MiXCR run on the UMI-ligation and nested PCR reads, TCRdb lists one record per CDR3 protein. The profile shows 98,000 or so distinct CDR3 sequences, approximately 10% of them singletons. The sample taken for sequencing was naive CD4+ T cells from blood. This receptor was obtained from a human donor in good health. This sequence joins TRBV24-1 and TRBJ2-2, with no clear D. CDR3 in DNA: TGTGCCACCAGTGATCCCAGGACCACGAACACCGGGGAGCTGTTTTTT. It is translated as CATSDPRTTNTGELFF.